The 19 T cell receptor beta chains below were found in one sample sequenced in a study of blood T cell repertoires in COVID-19. Profiling relied on immunoSEQ multiplex PCR, and the TCRdb table lists in-frame clones only, not all of them. The profile covers around 100,000 clones, with 70% to 90% appearing a single time and less than 1.5% taken by the ten largest. Sequencing was carried out using peripheral blood. These receptors originate from a man aged 35-49 years with acute or convalescent COVID-19.

The rearrangement uses TRBV4-1 and TRBJ2-7; 10 bases agree with TRBD1. This CDR3 is built from 15 residues. V gave up 8 bases and J gave up 7 bases; unmatched junction bases: 14. The germline CDR1 and CDR2 sequences are MGHRA and YSYEKL. CDR3 residues: CASGNHGTGVSEQYF. Here the CDR3 DNA reads TGCGCCAGCGGAAACCACGGGACAGGGGTTAGTGAGCAGTACTTC.

The sample holds one count of this clone. This chain connects TRBV7-9 to TRBJ2-1; 8 bases are shared with TRBD2. This CDR3 spans 16 amino acids. Trimming took 1 base from V and 4 from J; bases not matched to a gene: 6. Germline CDR1 and CDR2: SEHNR and FQNEAQ (reference sequence). Written as DNA, the CDR3 is TGTGCCAGCAGCTTAGACGAGACTAGCGCATACAATGAGCAGTTCTTC. Protein product: CASSLDETSAYNEQFF.

The chain links TRBV6-1 to TRBJ1-2, with D unresolved. Trimming took off 3 bases at V and 7 bases at J, with 15 bases between the two ends. The germline gives CDR1 MNHNS, CDR2 SASEGT. The CDR3 has 14 amino acids. The CDR3 region has the DNA TGTGCCAGCAGTGAGGTTGGGATGGGGAGTGGCTACACCTTC. Its translation: CASSEVGMGSGYTF.

This clone has a handful of counts. This chain joins TRBV6-5 and TRBJ1-6; 8 bases line up with TRBD1. The germline V gene encodes CDR1 MNHEY and CDR2 SVGAGI. The CDR3 length is 14 residues. Unmatched junction bases numbered 4, after V lost 5 bases and J lost 7 bases. The CDR3 bases are TGTGCCAGCAGTAATAACAGGGGGAATTCACCCCTCCACTTT. This translates into CASSNNRGNSPLHF.

This chain connects TRBV6-1 to TRBJ1-2; no clear D gene. CDR1 is MNHNS and CDR2 is SASEGT in the germline V gene. V was trimmed by 6 bases and J by 8 bases, leaving 16 bases between them. This CDR3 region has 13 residues. The CDR3 nucleotides are TGTGCCAGCAGCCTCGAGGTGCAAGGCGGCTACACCTTC. It codes for CASSLEVQGGYTF.

This clone was recorded once. This sequence joins TRBV5-5 and TRBJ2-7, with D possibly matching TRBD1 (7 bases). Looked up from germline, CDR1 is SGHKS and CDR2 is YYEKEE (reference sequence). The ends were cut back, 4 bases at V and 2 bases at J, with 19 bases in the middle. The CDR3 sequence is 16 residues long. In DNA, the CDR3 is TGTGCCAGCAGCACGCCGCAGGGGGGTCCGGCCTACGAGCAGTACTTC. As protein: CASSTPQGGPAYEQYF.

The chain joins TRBV19 to TRBJ2-3, with D possibly TRBD1 on 5 matching bases. This CDR3 region has 13 residues. Germline assignment: CDR1 LNHDA and CDR2 SQIVND (reference sequence). The V end lost 6 bases, the J end lost 4 bases, and 11 bases lay between the germline ends. The CDR3 bases are TGTGCCAGTAGCATGCAAGGGGCAGATACGCAGTATTTT. It encodes CASSMQGADTQYF. Filled out from reference TRBV19 and TRBJ2-3, the complete variable domain reads DGGITQSPKYLFRKEGQNVTLSCEQNLNHDAMYWYRQDPGQGLRLIYYSQIVNDFQKGDIAEGYSVSREKKESFPLTVTSAQKNPTAFYLCASSMQGADTQYFGPGTRLTVL.

Concerning this clone itself: Within the sample, other DNA sequences also encode this same CDR3. The chain carries TRBV18 and TRBJ2-7; D perhaps matches TRBD1 (6 bases). The CDR3 loop spans 12 amino acids. Germline V gene sequence: CDR1 KGHSH, CDR2 LQKENI. Trimming cost V 4 bases and J 3 bases, with 7 bases left between them. CDR3 protein: CASSLQGYEQYF. In nucleotides, the CDR3 is TGTGCCAGCTCACTACAGGGCTACGAGCAGTACTTC.

The chain recombines TRBV4-1 with TRBJ2-3; D is perhaps TRBD2 (5 bases). The CDR3 contains 15 residues. CDR1 is MGHRA, CDR2 YSYEKL, per germline. Trimming removed 0 bases from V and 3 bases from J, with 10 bases in between. As DNA, the CDR3 is TGCGCCAGCAGCCAAGAAGGACTTATAACAGATACGCAGTATTTT. Its protein is CASSQEGLITDTQYF.

The chain links TRBV2 to TRBJ2-7; 8 positions agree with TRBD1. The ends lost 1 base at V and 6 bases at J; junction bases unmatched: 2. This CDR3 region has 13 residues. The germline gives CDR1 SNHLY, CDR2 FYNNEI. CDR3: CASSEGQGREQYF. CDR3 DNA sequence: TGTGCCAGCAGTGAAGGACAGGGGCGCGAGCAGTACTTC.

This chain links TRBV27 with TRBJ2-1, with a weak D call TRBD2 (5 bases). The CDR3 runs to 13 residues. V gave up 6 bases and J gave up 4 bases, with 10 bases separating them. Germline-derived CDR1 and CDR2 are MNHEY and SMNVEV (reference sequence). The CDR3, as DNA: TGTGCCAGCAGCCCCCGGGGTTACAATGAGCAGTTCTTC. Translated: CASSPRGYNEQFF.

This rearrangement joins TRBV21-1 to TRBJ2-7; TRBD2, the table's D call, lacks a check against the DNA. TRBV21-1 is assigned pseudogene status. The CDR3 sequence is 19 residues long. In DNA form, the CDR3 reads TGTGCCAGCAGCGCCCAGGGAGGGGATAGCGGGCCCCTCTCCTACGAGCAGTACTTC. Protein sequence: CASSAQGGDSGPLSYEQYF.

V is TRBV2 and J is TRBJ2-7, with 8 nucleotides matching TRBD1. CDR1 is SNHLY, CDR2 FYNNEI, per germline. This CDR3 has 13 amino acids. The V and J ends lost 9 bases and 4 bases, in that order; junction bases with no gene match: 8. CDR3 in DNA: TGTGCCAGAGGCCGGGACAGGTTTTACGAGCAGTACTTC. Translating gives CARGRDRFYEQYF.

J is TRBJ1-6 and V is TRBV19; 9 positions match TRBD1. The CDR3 loop spans 15 amino acids. Germline loops: CDR1 LNHDA, CDR2 SQIVND (reference sequence). Trimming at V came to 4 bases and at J to 10 bases, leaving 8 bases not matched to a gene. In nucleotides, the CDR3 is TGTGCCAGTAGTACGACAGGGGGAAGAGAATCACCCCTCCACTTT. The encoded protein is CASSTTGGRESPLHF.

This clone was seen a single time. The CDR3, as DNA: TGCAGTGCTTCGAGGATCACTGAAGCTTTCTTT. This encodes CSASRITEAFF. V is TRBV20-1 and J is TRBJ1-1; D is unresolved. Germline V lookup: CDR1 DFQATT, CDR2 SNEGSKA (reference sequence). The V gene lost 5 bases and the J gene lost 4 bases, with 8 bases spanning the gap. The CDR3 has 11 residues.

The gene calls are TRBV7-3 and TRBJ2-1; maybe TRBD1 (6 bases). CDR3 length: 16 amino acids. V gave up 1 base and J gave up 0 bases, with 10 bases separating them. Germline V gene data show CDR1 as SGHTA and CDR2 as FQGTGA. CDR3 amino acids: CASSLIPRGSYNEQFF. CDR3 DNA: TGTGCCAGCAGCTTAATTCCCAGGGGCTCCTACAATGAGCAGTTCTTC.

This sequence joins TRBV18 and TRBJ2-5; 9 bases align to TRBD2. The germline CDR1 and CDR2 sequences are KGHSH and LQKENI. V shed 6 bases and J 4 bases; nucleotides not matched to a gene: 6. This CDR3 is built from 14 residues. The CDR3 nucleotides are TGTGCCAGCTCTTTAGCGGGAGTCCTAGAGACCCAGTACTTC. Protein product: CASSLAGVLETQYF.

The V call is TRBV5-3, the J call TRBJ2-7; no reliable D call. TRBV5-3 is known as an ORF, though its function is uncertain. V was clipped by 2 bases and J by 4 bases, with 4 bases between them. The CDR3 extends over 11 amino acids. CDR3 amino acids: CARSFSYEQYF. The CDR3 region has the DNA TGTGCCAGAAGCTTCTCTTACGAGCAGTACTTC.

The genes are TRBV2 and TRBJ2-7; D perhaps matches TRBD1 (6 bases). The CDR3 extends over 14 amino acids. Trimming took 7 bases from V and 1 from J, leaving 14 bases between them. CDR1 SNHLY and CDR2 FYNNEI come from the germline V gene. CDR3 residues: CASIGQGISYEQYF. The CDR3 nucleotides read TGTGCCAGCATAGGGCAGGGGATATCCTACGAGCAGTACTTC.